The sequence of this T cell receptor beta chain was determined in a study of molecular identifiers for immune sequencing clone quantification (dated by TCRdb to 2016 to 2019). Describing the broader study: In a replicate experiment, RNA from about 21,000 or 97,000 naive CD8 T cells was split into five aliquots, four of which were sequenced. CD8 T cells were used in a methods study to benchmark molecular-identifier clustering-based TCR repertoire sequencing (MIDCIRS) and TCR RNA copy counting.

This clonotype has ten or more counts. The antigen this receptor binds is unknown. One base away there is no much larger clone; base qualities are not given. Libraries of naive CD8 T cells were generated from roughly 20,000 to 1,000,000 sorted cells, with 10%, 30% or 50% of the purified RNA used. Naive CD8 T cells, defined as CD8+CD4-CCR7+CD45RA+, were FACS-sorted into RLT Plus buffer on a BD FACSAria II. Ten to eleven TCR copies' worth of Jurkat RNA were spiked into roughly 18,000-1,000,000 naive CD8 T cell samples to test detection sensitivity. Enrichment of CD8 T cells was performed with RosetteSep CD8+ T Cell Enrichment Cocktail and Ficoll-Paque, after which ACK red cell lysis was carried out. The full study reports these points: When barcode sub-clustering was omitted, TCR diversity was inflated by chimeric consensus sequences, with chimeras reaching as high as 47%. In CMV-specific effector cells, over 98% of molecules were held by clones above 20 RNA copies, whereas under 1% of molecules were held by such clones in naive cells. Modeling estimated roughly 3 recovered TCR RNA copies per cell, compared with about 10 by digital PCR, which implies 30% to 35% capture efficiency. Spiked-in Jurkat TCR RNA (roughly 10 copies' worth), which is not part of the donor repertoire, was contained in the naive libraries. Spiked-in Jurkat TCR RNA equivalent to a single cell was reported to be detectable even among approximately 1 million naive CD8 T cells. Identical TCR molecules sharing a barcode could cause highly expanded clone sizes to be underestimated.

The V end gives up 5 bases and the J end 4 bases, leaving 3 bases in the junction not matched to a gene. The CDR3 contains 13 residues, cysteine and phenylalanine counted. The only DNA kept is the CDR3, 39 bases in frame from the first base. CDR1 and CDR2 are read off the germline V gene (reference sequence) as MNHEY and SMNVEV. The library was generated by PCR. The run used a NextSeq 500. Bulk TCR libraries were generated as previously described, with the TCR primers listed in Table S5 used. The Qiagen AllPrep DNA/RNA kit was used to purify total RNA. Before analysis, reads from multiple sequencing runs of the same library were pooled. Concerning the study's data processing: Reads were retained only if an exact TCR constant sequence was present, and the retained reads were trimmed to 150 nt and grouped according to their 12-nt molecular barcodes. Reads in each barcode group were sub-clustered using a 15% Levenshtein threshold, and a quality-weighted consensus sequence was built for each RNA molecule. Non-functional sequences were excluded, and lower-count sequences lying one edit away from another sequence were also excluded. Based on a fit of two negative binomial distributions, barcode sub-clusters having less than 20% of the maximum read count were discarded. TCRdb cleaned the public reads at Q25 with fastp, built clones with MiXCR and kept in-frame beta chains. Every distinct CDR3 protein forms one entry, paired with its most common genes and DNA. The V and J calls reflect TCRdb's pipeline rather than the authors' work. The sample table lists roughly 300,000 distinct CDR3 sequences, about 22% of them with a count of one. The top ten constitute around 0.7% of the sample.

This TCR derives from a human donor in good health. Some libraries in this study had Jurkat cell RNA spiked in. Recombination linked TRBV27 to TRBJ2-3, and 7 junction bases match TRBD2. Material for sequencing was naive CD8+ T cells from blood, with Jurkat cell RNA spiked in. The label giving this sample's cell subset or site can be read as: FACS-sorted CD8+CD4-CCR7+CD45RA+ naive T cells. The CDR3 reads CASSLGLADTQYF. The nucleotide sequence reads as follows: TGTGCCAGCAGTCTAGGACTAGCAGATACGCAGTATTTT.